The sequence of this T cell receptor (beta chain) was determined in a study of T-cell reconstitution after alpha-beta-depleted transplantation in children. Study-wide results and limits: Diversity of TCRbeta at day 60 was high in some patients, arising from surviving recipient T cells and thymic progenitors. After transplant, at about two months, alpha-beta T cells were reportedly derived from several hundred expanded graft clones. At the one-year point after transplant, T-cell counts and TCRbeta diversity were found to come mostly from T cells that had been newly produced.

During its preparation, the TCRbeta library received unique molecular identifiers. In TCRdb, the PCR reads were re-called with MiXCR into one record per CDR3 protein. The sample records hundreds of thousands of distinct CDR3 sequences, approximately 11% being singletons. V was cut by 6 bases and J by 2 bases, with 13 bases left in between. The CDR3 covers 14 residues. Germline values: CDR1 SEHNR, CDR2 FQNEAQ (reference sequence). In its sample, this clonotype was seen many times. What it binds is unknown. The rearrangement joins TRBV7-9 to TRBJ2-5; D is perhaps TRBD2 (7 bases). The clonotype originates from a child under two years old with acute myeloid leukemia, due to receive a stem cell transplant. The sequences come from PBMCs, collected before TCRalphabeta/CD19-depleted stem cell transplant. The CDR3 nucleotides are TGTGCCAGCAGTAGGGGGGGCGTACAAGAGACCCAGTACTTC. This codes for CASSRGGVQETQYF.